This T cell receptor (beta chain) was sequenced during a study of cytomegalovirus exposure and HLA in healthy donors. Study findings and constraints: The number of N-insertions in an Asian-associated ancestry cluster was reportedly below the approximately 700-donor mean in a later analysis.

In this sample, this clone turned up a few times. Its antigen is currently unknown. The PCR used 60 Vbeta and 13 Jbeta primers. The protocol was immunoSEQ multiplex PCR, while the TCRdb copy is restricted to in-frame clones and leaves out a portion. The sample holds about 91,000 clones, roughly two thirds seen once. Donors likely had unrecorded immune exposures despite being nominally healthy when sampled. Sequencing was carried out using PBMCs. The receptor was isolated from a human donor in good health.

The CDR3 spells CASSEASGENEKLFF. In DNA, the CDR3 is TGTGCCAGCAGTGAAGCTTCAGGGGAGAATGAAAAACTGTTTTTT. The chain links TRBV6-1 to TRBJ1-4; possibly TRBD1 for D (6 bases). The CDR3 is 15 residues long. Germline V gene lookup returns CDR1 MNHNS and CDR2 SASEGT. Trimming took 0 bases from V and 5 from J, leaving 10 bases between them.